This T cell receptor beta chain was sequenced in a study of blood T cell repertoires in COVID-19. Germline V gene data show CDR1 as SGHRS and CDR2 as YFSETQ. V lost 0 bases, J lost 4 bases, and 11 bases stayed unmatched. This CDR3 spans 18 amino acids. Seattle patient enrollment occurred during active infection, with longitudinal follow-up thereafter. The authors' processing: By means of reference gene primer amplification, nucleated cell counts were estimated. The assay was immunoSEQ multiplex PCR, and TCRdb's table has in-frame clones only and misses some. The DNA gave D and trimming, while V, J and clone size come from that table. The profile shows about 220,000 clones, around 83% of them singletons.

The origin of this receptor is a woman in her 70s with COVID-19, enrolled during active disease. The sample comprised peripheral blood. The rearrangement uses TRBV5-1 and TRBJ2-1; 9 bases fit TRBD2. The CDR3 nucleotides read TGCGCCAGCAGCTTGGGGACTAGCGATTCCTCGGGGTACAATGAGCAGTTCTTC. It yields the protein CASSLGTSDSSGYNEQFF.